These T cell receptor beta chains were read from a single sample in a study of blood T cell repertoires in COVID-19. Sequencing was performed with immunoSEQ multiplex PCR; in TCRdb, only in-frame clones are kept and a portion is missing. The sample carries approximately 150,000 clones, approximately 85% recorded once. The sample consisted of PBMCs or T cells enriched from blood (not recorded which). These receptor sequences come from a woman in her fifties or sixties with acute COVID-19. Both conserved end residues are part of each CDR3. The D gene is left open where the match is weak. Some rows mark clone size as missing; the rest say once, few, many or name a class of expanded clone.

>TRBJ1-1|once|TRBV30|-
TGTGCCGGAACCCAGGGCAGCATGAACACTGAAGCTTTCTTT
CAGTQGSMNTEAFF
>TRBJ2-3|-|TRBV7-2|TRBD2
TGTGCCAGGCGGGGGCTGACTAGCGGGAGGTTTACAGATACGCAGTATTTT
CARRGLTSGRFTDTQYF
>TRBJ1-2|-|TRBV3-1/TRBV3-2|TRBD1
TGTGCCAGCAGCTTCTCCGGGACAGGGGATGGCTACACCTTC
CASSFSGTGDGYTF
>TRBJ2-5|once|TRBV6-5|-
TGTGCCAGCAGTTACTCGCGGAGCCTGTACCAAGAGACCCAGTACTTC
CASSYSRSLYQETQYF
>TRBJ2-1|-|TRBV6-2/TRBV6-3|TRBD2
TGTGCCAGCAGTTACTCAACCGGGACTAGATACAATGAGCAGTTCTTC
CASSYSTGTRYNEQFF
>TRBJ2-1|few|TRBV7-9|-
TGTGCCAGCAGCTTACTGGGGAGTGAGCAGTTCTTC
CASSLLGSEQFF
>TRBJ2-3|-|TRBV29-1|TRBD2
TGCAGCGTTGAGGATGGGACTAGCGCGCAGTATTTT
CSVEDGTSAQYF
>TRBJ1-2|-|TRBV24-1|TRBD1
TGTGCCACCAGTGAATCCGGGACAGGGGGGGATAACTATGGCTACACCTTC
CATSESGTGGDNYGYTF
>TRBJ2-2|-|TRBV4-1|TRBD1
TGCGCCAGCAGCCCGCGGACAGGGTCGGCGACCGGGGAGCTGTTTTTT
CASSPRTGSATGELFF
>TRBJ2-7|-|TRBV30|-
TGTGCCTGGAGTCTGGATGGGAGGGAGCAGTACTTC
CAWSLDGREQYF
>TRBJ2-1|-|TRBV2|TRBD1
TGTGCCAGCAGTGGCGAGGGACAGGGGGCTTTCTACGAGCAGTTCTTC
CASSGEGQGAFYEQFF
>TRBJ2-7|-|TRBV6-5|TRBD1
TGTGCCAGCAGTTACTCGACCAGGGGGCCGGGCGAGCAGTACTTC
CASSYSTRGPGEQYF
>TRBJ1-1|few|TRBV29-1|TRBD1
TGCAGCGTGAAAGCGGGACAGGGGAAAACTGAAGCTTTCTTT
CSVKAGQGKTEAFF
>TRBJ1-4|-|TRBV18|-
TGTGCCAGCTCACAGGGGATGAGGGAAAAACTGTTTTTT
CASSQGMREKLFF
>TRBJ1-2|-|TRBV11-3|-
TGTGCCAGCAGCTTATCCTCCGACAGGATTGACTATGGCTACACCTTC
CASSLSSDRIDYGYTF
>TRBJ2-3|-|TRBV19|TRBD1
TGTGCCAGTAGGTCTCTGTACAGGGGATCCGAGGATACGCAGTATTTT
CASRSLYRGSEDTQYF
>TRBJ1-5|-|TRBV19|-
TGTGCCAGTAGTAATCACATTAATAGCAATCAGCCCCAGCATTTT
CASSNHINSNQPQHF
>TRBJ1-1|few|TRBV5-4|TRBD1
TGTGCCAGCAGCTTCACAGGGGGGACTGAAGCTTTCTTT
CASSFTGGTEAFF
>TRBJ1-1|large|TRBV25-1|-
TGTGCCAGCAGTGATGGGGGGGTTGACACTGAAGCTTTCTTT
CASSDGGVDTEAFF
>TRBJ1-6|-|TRBV7-3|-
TGTGCCAGCAGCTTACAGGGAGGTAGATTGGAGTCACCCCTCCACTTT
CASSLQGGRLESPLHF
>TRBJ2-5|-|TRBV3-1/TRBV3-2|TRBD1
TGTGCCAGCAGCGGCGGGACAGGGGGCAGGGAGACCCAGTACTTC
CASSGGTGGRETQYF
>TRBJ2-3|-|TRBV4-1|-
TGCGCCAGCAGCCCAAGAACAGGGTTGGGGCGGGTAGATACGCAGTATTTT
CASSPRTGLGRVDTQYF
>TRBJ2-1|few|TRBV6-4|TRBD2
TGTGCCAGCAGTGACGCCGAGACGGGGGGTTTAAGTGAGCAGTTCTTC
CASSDAETGGLSEQFF
>TRBJ1-5|-|TRBV19|-
TGTGCCAGTAGTAAGAGTCTTTATAGCAATCAGCCCCAGCATTTT
CASSKSLYSNQPQHF
>TRBJ2-5|-|TRBV3-1/TRBV3-2|-
TGTGCCAGCAGCCAAGATCGGGGCGGCAGGGGAGAGACCCAGTACTTC
CASSQDRGGRGETQYF
>TRBJ2-7|-|TRBV6-5|TRBD2
TGTGCCAGCAGGGATAGCGGGAGCTCCTACGAGCAGTACTTC
CASRDSGSSYEQYF
>TRBJ2-7|-|TRBV6-5|TRBD1
TGTGCCAGCACTAGGACAGGCGAGCAGTACTTC
CASTRTGEQYF
>TRBJ2-1|-|TRBV2|-
TGTGCCAGCAGGGCGAACACTAGGAATGAGCAGTTCTTC
CASRANTRNEQFF
>TRBJ2-3|-|TRBV7-9|-
TGTGCCAGCAGCATAAGGGGGGATACGCAGTATTTT
CASSIRGDTQYF
>TRBJ2-3|-|TRBV4-1|TRBD2
TGCGCCAGCACCGTAGCGGGAGGGCCGGCAGATACGCAGTATTTT
CASTVAGGPADTQYF
>TRBJ2-2|-|TRBV3-1/TRBV3-2|TRBD1
TGTGCCAGCAGCCCCCCGGGACAGCCGAACACCGGGGAGCTGTTTTTT
CASSPPGQPNTGELFF
>TRBJ2-1|-|TRBV4-3|-
TGCGCCAGCAGCCAAGATGTGACGGGAGATAACTACAATGAGCAGTTCTTC
CASSQDVTGDNYNEQFF
>TRBJ1-4|-|TRBV5-8|TRBD1
TGTGCCAGCAGCAAACCCGACAGGGATGAAAAACTGTTTTTT
CASSKPDRDEKLFF
>TRBJ2-7|-|TRBV7-2|TRBD1
TGTGCCAGCAGCACGACGGGACAGGGGTACGAGCAGTACTTC
CASSTTGQGYEQYF
>TRBJ1-5|-|TRBV2|TRBD1
TGTGCCAGCAGACCCAACAGGGGAGGTCAGCCCCAGCATTTT
CASRPNRGGQPQHF
>TRBJ2-3|-|TRBV13|-
TGTGCCAGCAGCTCGAGGCCCGGCGGGGATACGCAGTATTTT
CASSSRPGGDTQYF
>TRBJ2-3|-|TRBV24-1|TRBD2
TGTGCCACCAGTGATTGGTCCCCTGGGAGGGGCACAGATACGCAGTATTTT
CATSDWSPGRGTDTQYF
>TRBJ2-2|few|TRBV7-9|TRBD1
TGTGCCAGCAGCTTATCAGGGGGCGGCACCGGGGAGCTGTTTTTT
CASSLSGGGTGELFF
>TRBJ2-3|-|TRBV2|-
TGTGCCAGCAGTGCCCAGGGAGGCGATACGCAGTATTTT
CASSAQGGDTQYF